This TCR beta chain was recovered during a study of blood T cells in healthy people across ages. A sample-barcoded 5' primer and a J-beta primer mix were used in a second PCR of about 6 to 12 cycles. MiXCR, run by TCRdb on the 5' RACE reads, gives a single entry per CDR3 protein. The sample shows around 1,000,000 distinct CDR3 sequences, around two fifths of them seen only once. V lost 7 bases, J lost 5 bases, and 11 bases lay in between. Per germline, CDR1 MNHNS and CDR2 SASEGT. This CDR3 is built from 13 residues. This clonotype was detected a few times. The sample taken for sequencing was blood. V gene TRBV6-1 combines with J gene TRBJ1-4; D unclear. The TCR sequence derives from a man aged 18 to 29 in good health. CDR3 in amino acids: CASIKGGNEKLFF. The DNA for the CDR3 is TGTGCCAGCATTAAGGGTGGGAATGAAAAACTGTTTTTT.